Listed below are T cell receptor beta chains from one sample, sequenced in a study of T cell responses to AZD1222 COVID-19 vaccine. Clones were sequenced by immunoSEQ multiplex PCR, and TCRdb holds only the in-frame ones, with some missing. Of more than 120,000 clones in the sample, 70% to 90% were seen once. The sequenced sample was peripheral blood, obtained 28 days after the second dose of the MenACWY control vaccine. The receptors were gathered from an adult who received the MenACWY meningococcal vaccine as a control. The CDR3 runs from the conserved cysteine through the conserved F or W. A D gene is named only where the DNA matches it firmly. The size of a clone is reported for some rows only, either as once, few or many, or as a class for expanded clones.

CDR3aa: CASSLGGSGELFF; CDR3nt: TGTGCCAGCAGCCTAGGGGGCAGCGGGGAGCTGTTTTTT; j_gene: TRBJ2-2; abundance: NA; v_gene: TRBV11-3; d_gene: TRBD1
CDR3aa: CASCPREQEKLFF; CDR3nt: TGTGCCAGCTGCCCCCGGGAACAGGAAAAACTGTTTTTT; j_gene: TRBJ1-4; abundance: NA; v_gene: TRBV7-9; d_gene: NA
CDR3aa: CASSFGFQNTEAFF; CDR3nt: TGCGCCAGCAGCTTTGGATTCCAGAACACTGAAGCTTTCTTT; j_gene: TRBJ1-1; abundance: NA; v_gene: TRBV5-1; d_gene: NA
CDR3aa: CASSLAWGSGNQPQHF; CDR3nt: TGTGCCAGCAGCTTAGCGTGGGGGTCAGGCAATCAGCCCCAGCATTTT; j_gene: TRBJ1-5; abundance: NA; v_gene: TRBV7-8; d_gene: NA
CDR3aa: CASSPGTYNSPLHF; CDR3nt: TGTGCCAGTAGTCCAGGGACGTATAATTCACCCCTCCACTTT; j_gene: TRBJ1-6; abundance: NA; v_gene: TRBV19; d_gene: NA
CDR3aa: CASSWTGFGNTIYF; CDR3nt: TGCGCCAGCAGCTGGACAGGGTTTGGAAACACCATATATTTT; j_gene: TRBJ1-3; abundance: few; v_gene: TRBV5-1; d_gene: TRBD1
CDR3aa: CASSVQGANEQFF; CDR3nt: TGTGCCAGCAGCGTTCAGGGGGCCAATGAGCAGTTCTTC; j_gene: TRBJ2-1; abundance: NA; v_gene: TRBV9; d_gene: TRBD1
CDR3aa: CASSLDRNTGELFF; CDR3nt: TGTGCCAGCTCACTAGACAGGAACACCGGGGAGCTGTTTTTT; j_gene: TRBJ2-2; abundance: NA; v_gene: TRBV18; d_gene: NA
CDR3aa: CASSNDRAKLFF; CDR3nt: TGTGCCAGCAGTAACGACAGGGCCAAACTGTTTTTT; j_gene: TRBJ1-4; abundance: few; v_gene: TRBV12-3/TRBV12-4; d_gene: TRBD1
CDR3aa: CASSPGQGLGYTF; CDR3nt: TGTGCCAGTTCCCCGGGACAGGGGCTTGGCTACACCTTC; j_gene: TRBJ1-2; abundance: NA; v_gene: TRBV7-3; d_gene: TRBD1
CDR3aa: CATSDPRASGKETQYF; CDR3nt: TGTGCCACCAGTGACCCCCGGGCGAGCGGAAAAGAGACCCAGTACTTC; j_gene: TRBJ2-5; abundance: few; v_gene: TRBV24-1; d_gene: NA
CDR3aa: CASSYQGGATNEKLFF; CDR3nt: TGTGCCAGCAGTTACCAAGGCGGGGCAACTAATGAAAAACTGTTTTTT; j_gene: TRBJ1-4; abundance: NA; v_gene: TRBV6-2/TRBV6-3; d_gene: NA
CDR3aa: CASSRTGRGQPQHF; CDR3nt: TGTGCCAGCAGCCGGACAGGGCGAGGGCAGCCCCAGCATTTT; j_gene: TRBJ1-5; abundance: NA; v_gene: TRBV7-8; d_gene: TRBD1
CDR3aa: CASSFPGIEQYF; CDR3nt: TGTGCCAGCAGTTTCCCGGGGATCGAGCAGTACTTC; j_gene: TRBJ2-7; abundance: NA; v_gene: TRBV12-3/TRBV12-4; d_gene: NA
CDR3aa: CASSERAETQYF; CDR3nt: TGTGCCAGCAGTGAACGAGCGGAGACCCAGTACTTC; j_gene: TRBJ2-5; abundance: NA; v_gene: TRBV2; d_gene: NA
CDR3aa: CASSPDRGYEQYF; CDR3nt: TGTGCCAGCAGTCCGGACAGGGGTTACGAGCAGTACTTC; j_gene: TRBJ2-7; abundance: NA; v_gene: TRBV28; d_gene: TRBD1
CDR3aa: CASKMENTEAFF; CDR3nt: TGTGCCAGTAAAATGGAGAACACTGAAGCTTTCTTT; j_gene: TRBJ1-1; abundance: NA; v_gene: TRBV19; d_gene: NA
CDR3aa: CASRRGGSYNEQFF; CDR3nt: TGTGCCAGCAGACGCGGGGGATCCTACAATGAGCAGTTCTTC; j_gene: TRBJ2-1; abundance: once; v_gene: TRBV7-8; d_gene: TRBD2
CDR3aa: CASSLIRENSPLHF; CDR3nt: TGTGCCAGCAGCTTAATCAGGGAGAATTCACCCCTCCACTTT; j_gene: TRBJ1-6; abundance: NA; v_gene: TRBV11-3; d_gene: NA
CDR3aa: CASSQTSVADTQYF; CDR3nt: TGTGCCAGCTCCCAAACTAGCGTTGCAGATACGCAGTATTTT; j_gene: TRBJ2-3; abundance: NA; v_gene: TRBV18; d_gene: TRBD2
CDR3aa: CASSPSTGANNQPQHF; CDR3nt: TGTGCCAGCTCACCATCGACAGGGGCCAATAATCAGCCCCAGCATTTT; j_gene: TRBJ1-5; abundance: NA; v_gene: TRBV18; d_gene: TRBD1
CDR3aa: CASSLAGQARNTEAFF; CDR3nt: TGCGCCAGCAGCTTGGCCGGACAGGCGAGGAACACTGAAGCTTTCTTT; j_gene: TRBJ1-1; abundance: NA; v_gene: TRBV5-1; d_gene: TRBD1
CDR3aa: CASSQGQVNTGELFF; CDR3nt: TGTGCCAGTAGTCAGGGACAGGTAAACACCGGGGAGCTGTTTTTT; j_gene: TRBJ2-2; abundance: NA; v_gene: TRBV19; d_gene: TRBD1
CDR3aa: CASSQAGVEAFF; CDR3nt: TGTGCCAGCAGCCAAGCAGGGGTTGAAGCTTTCTTT; j_gene: TRBJ1-1; abundance: NA; v_gene: TRBV3-1/TRBV3-2; d_gene: NA
CDR3aa: CASSYTVNTEAFF; CDR3nt: TGTGCCAGCAGTTATACAGTGAACACTGAAGCTTTCTTT; j_gene: TRBJ1-1; abundance: few; v_gene: TRBV6-5; d_gene: NA
CDR3aa: CASSFTDTQYF; CDR3nt: TGTGCCAGCAGCTTCACAGATACGCAGTATTTT; j_gene: TRBJ2-3; abundance: NA; v_gene: TRBV11-2; d_gene: NA
CDR3aa: CAISESRQSYEQYF; CDR3nt: TGTGCCATCAGTGAGTCGAGACAGAGCTACGAGCAGTACTTC; j_gene: TRBJ2-7; abundance: NA; v_gene: TRBV10-3; d_gene: NA
CDR3aa: CASSQDLGGRGIYNEQFF; CDR3nt: TGCGCCAGCAGCCAAGATCTAGGTGGCAGGGGAATATACAATGAGCAGTTCTTC; j_gene: TRBJ2-1; abundance: NA; v_gene: TRBV4-3; d_gene: NA
CDR3aa: CASSGDRGGSGNTIYF; CDR3nt: TGTGCCAGCAGCGGCGATCGTGGAGGCTCTGGAAACACCATATATTTT; j_gene: TRBJ1-3; abundance: NA; v_gene: TRBV9; d_gene: NA
CDR3aa: CASRGDRDPLYEQYF; CDR3nt: TGTGCCAGCAGGGGGGACAGGGACCCCCTCTACGAGCAGTACTTC; j_gene: TRBJ2-7; abundance: once; v_gene: TRBV2; d_gene: TRBD1
CDR3aa: CASSPRIAANTEAFF; CDR3nt: TGTGCCAGCAGCCCACGGATCGCAGCTAACACTGAAGCTTTCTTT; j_gene: TRBJ1-1; abundance: NA; v_gene: TRBV7-2; d_gene: NA
CDR3aa: CAIGGSPDTQYF; CDR3nt: TGTGCCATCGGCGGCTCCCCAGATACGCAGTATTTT; j_gene: TRBJ2-3; abundance: NA; v_gene: TRBV10-3; d_gene: NA
CDR3aa: CASSVRGTASYEQYF; CDR3nt: TGTGCCAGCAGCGTTCGAGGAACTGCGTCCTACGAGCAGTACTTC; j_gene: TRBJ2-7; abundance: NA; v_gene: TRBV9; d_gene: NA
CDR3aa: CASSDRGRSYEQYF; CDR3nt: TGTGCCAGTAGTGACAGGGGGCGATCCTACGAGCAGTACTTC; j_gene: TRBJ2-7; abundance: NA; v_gene: TRBV19; d_gene: TRBD1
CDR3aa: CASSAPGSFGYAIYF; CDR3nt: TGTGCCAGCAGCGCCCCCGGGAGTTTTGGATACGCCATATATTTT; j_gene: TRBJ1-3; abundance: NA; v_gene: TRBV9; d_gene: NA
CDR3aa: CASSSQGTSYEQYF; CDR3nt: TGTGCCAGCAGCTCACAGGGGACCTCCTACGAGCAGTACTTC; j_gene: TRBJ2-7; abundance: NA; v_gene: TRBV11-3; d_gene: TRBD1
CDR3aa: CASSIWGSGFEQYF; CDR3nt: TGTGCCAGTAGTATATGGGGGAGTGGCTTCGAGCAGTACTTC; j_gene: TRBJ2-7; abundance: once; v_gene: TRBV19; d_gene: NA
CDR3aa: CASSLDGSHEQYF; CDR3nt: TGTGCCAGCAGCTTAGACGGGTCCCACGAGCAGTACTTC; j_gene: TRBJ2-7; abundance: NA; v_gene: TRBV7-9; d_gene: NA
CDR3aa: CASSLSFAQETQYF; CDR3nt: TGTGCCAGCAGCCTTTCTTTCGCCCAAGAGACCCAGTACTTC; j_gene: TRBJ2-5; abundance: NA; v_gene: TRBV14; d_gene: NA
CDR3aa: CASTRVGDQPQHF; CDR3nt: TGTGCCAGCACCAGGGTAGGAGATCAGCCCCAGCATTTT; j_gene: TRBJ1-5; abundance: NA; v_gene: TRBV28; d_gene: NA
CDR3aa: CASNLIRGSTDTQYF; CDR3nt: TGTGCCAGCAATCTGATTAGGGGGTCCACAGATACGCAGTATTTT; j_gene: TRBJ2-3; abundance: NA; v_gene: TRBV27; d_gene: NA
CDR3aa: CASSLGQNYGYTF; CDR3nt: TGTGCCAGCAGCTTAGGACAGAACTATGGCTACACCTTC; j_gene: TRBJ1-2; abundance: NA; v_gene: TRBV11-3; d_gene: NA
CDR3aa: CASSRTGSDEQFF; CDR3nt: TGTGCCAGTAGCCGGACTGGTTCGGATGAGCAGTTCTTC; j_gene: TRBJ2-1; abundance: NA; v_gene: TRBV19; d_gene: NA
CDR3aa: CASSLAGGNTIYF; CDR3nt: TGTGCCAGCAGCTTAGCAGGTGGAAACACCATATATTTT; j_gene: TRBJ1-3; abundance: NA; v_gene: TRBV7-9; d_gene: NA
CDR3aa: CAISVGVGGAEAFF; CDR3nt: TGTGCCATCAGTGTGGGAGTGGGGGGGGCTGAAGCTTTCTTT; j_gene: TRBJ1-1; abundance: NA; v_gene: TRBV10-3; d_gene: NA
CDR3aa: CASSATGMQPQHF; CDR3nt: TGTGCCAGCAGCGCGACAGGGATGCAGCCCCAGCATTTT; j_gene: TRBJ1-5; abundance: NA; v_gene: TRBV9; d_gene: TRBD1
CDR3aa: CASSSPGAVKKETQYF; CDR3nt: TGTGCCAGCAGTTCTCCGGGAGCGGTCAAGAAAGAGACCCAGTACTTC; j_gene: TRBJ2-5; abundance: NA; v_gene: TRBV6-2/TRBV6-3; d_gene: NA
CDR3aa: CASSSGTHNSPLHF; CDR3nt: TGTGCCAGCAGCTCGGGGACGCATAATTCACCCCTCCACTTT; j_gene: TRBJ1-6; abundance: few; v_gene: TRBV5-4; d_gene: NA
CDR3aa: CASSQDPQSQRLYGYTF; CDR3nt: TGTGCCAGCAGCCAAGATCCCCAGTCACAGAGACTCTATGGCTACACCTTC; j_gene: TRBJ1-2; abundance: NA; v_gene: TRBV3-1/TRBV3-2; d_gene: NA